Detailed here is one T cell receptor (beta chain). It was RNA transcripts that yielded the amplified TCR beta CDR3 regions. The HTBI primer set was used in a first-round RT-PCR of the TCR CDR3. TCRdb independently ran MiXCR on the multiplex PCR reads; one entry per CDR3 protein. The repertoire has 650,000 to 850,000 distinct CDR3 sequences, over 15% of them found once; the top ten carry 16%. The CDR3 extends over 16 amino acids. With 7 bases removed from V and 3 bases from J, the gap between germline ends came to 21 bases. In germline, CDR1 is LNHDA, CDR2 SQIVND (reference sequence). This sample was taken from a study of T cells in Graves' hyperthyroidism and ophthalmopathy.

Sample: blood. The sequence was collected from a woman between 45 and 65 years old with Graves' hyperthyroidism that later progressed to Graves' ophthalmopathy. The chain carries TRBV19 and TRBJ1-2; D ambiguous. The CDR3 sequence is CASTEDTNPGHYGYTF. CDR3 DNA: TGTGCCAGTACCGAGGATACTAACCCGGGCCACTATGGCTACACCTTC. The whole variable domain, filled in from reference TRBV19 and TRBJ1-2, reads DGGITQSPKYLFRKEGQNVTLSCEQNLNHDAMYWYRQDPGQGLRLIYYSQIVNDFQKGDIAEGYSVSREKKESFPLTVTSAQKNPTAFYLCASTEDTNPGHYGYTFGSGTRLTVV.